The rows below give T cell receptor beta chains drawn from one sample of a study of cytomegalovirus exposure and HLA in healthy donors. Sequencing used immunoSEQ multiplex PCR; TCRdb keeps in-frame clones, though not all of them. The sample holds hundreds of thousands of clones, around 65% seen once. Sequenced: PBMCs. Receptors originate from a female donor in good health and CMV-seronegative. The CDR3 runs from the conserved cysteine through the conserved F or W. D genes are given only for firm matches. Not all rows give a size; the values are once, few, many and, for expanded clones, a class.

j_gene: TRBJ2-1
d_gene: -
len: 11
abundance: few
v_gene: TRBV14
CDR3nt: TGTGCCAGCAGCCAAGTAGGGGGAAAGTTCTTC
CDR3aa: CASSQVGGKFF

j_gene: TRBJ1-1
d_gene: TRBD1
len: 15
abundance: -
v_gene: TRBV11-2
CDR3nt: TGTGCCAGCAGCCCGACAGGGGGAGAGGACACTGAAGCTTTCTTT
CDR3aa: CASSPTGGEDTEAFF

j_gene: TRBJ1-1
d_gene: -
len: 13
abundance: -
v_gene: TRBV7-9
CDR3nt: TGTTCCAGCAGCCGGCCGGGGTACACTGAAGCTTTCTTT
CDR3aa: CSSSRPGYTEAFF

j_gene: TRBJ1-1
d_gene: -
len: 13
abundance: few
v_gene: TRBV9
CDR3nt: TGTGCCAGCAGCGCCGGACAGAACACTGAAGCTTTCTTT
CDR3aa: CASSAGQNTEAFF

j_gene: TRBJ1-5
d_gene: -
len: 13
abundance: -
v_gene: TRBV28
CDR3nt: TGTGCCAGCTTGCAAGACACGTATCAGCCCCAGCATTTT
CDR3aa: CASLQDTYQPQHF

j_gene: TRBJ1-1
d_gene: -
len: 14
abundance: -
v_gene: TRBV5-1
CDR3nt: TGCGCCAGCAGCTTGGTTGGCGGGGACACTGAAGCTTTCTTT
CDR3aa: CASSLVGGDTEAFF

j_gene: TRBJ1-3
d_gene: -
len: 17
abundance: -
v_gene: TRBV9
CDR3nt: TGTGCCAGCAGCGTAGAAGGGACAACTGTCTCTGGAAACACCATATATTTT
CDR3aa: CASSVEGTTVSGNTIYF

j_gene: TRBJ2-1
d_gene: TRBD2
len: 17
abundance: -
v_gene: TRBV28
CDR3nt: TGTGCCAGCAGCGACGGGACTAGCGGGACCCCCTACAATGAGCAGTTCTTC
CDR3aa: CASSDGTSGTPYNEQFF

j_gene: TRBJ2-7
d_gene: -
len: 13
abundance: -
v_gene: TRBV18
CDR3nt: TGTGCCAGCTCATCCGAACAGGGCTACGAGCAGTACTTC
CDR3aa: CASSSEQGYEQYF

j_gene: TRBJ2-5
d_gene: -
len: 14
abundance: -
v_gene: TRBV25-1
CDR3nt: TGTGCCAGCAGTGGGCCCCGGGCGGGGGAGACCCAGTACTTC
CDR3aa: CASSGPRAGETQYF

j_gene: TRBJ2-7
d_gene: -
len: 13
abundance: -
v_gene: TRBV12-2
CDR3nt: TGTGCAAGTCGCTTAAGGGACACCTACGAGCAGTACTTC
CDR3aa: CASRLRDTYEQYF

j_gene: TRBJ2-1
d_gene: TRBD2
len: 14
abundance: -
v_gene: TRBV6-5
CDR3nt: TGTGCCAGCAGGCTACTAGCGGGGGACAATGAGCAGTTCTTC
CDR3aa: CASRLLAGDNEQFF

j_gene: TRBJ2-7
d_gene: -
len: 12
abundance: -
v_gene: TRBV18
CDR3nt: TGTGCCAGCTCACCAGACACCTACGAGCAGTACTTC
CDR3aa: CASSPDTYEQYF

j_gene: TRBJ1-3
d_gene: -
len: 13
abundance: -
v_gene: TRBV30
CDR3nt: TGTGCGCTAGGGGAGGTGGCTGGAAACACCATATATTTT
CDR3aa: CALGEVAGNTIYF

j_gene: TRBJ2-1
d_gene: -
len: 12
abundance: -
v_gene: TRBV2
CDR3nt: TGTGCCAGCAGTGAAGCGAAGCGGTCCGAGTTCTTC
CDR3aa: CASSEAKRSEFF

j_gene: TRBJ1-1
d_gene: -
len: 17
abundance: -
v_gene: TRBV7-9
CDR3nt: TGTGCCAGCAGCTCGAGGCGGTGGGGGCGGATGAACACTGAAGCTTTCTTT
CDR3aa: CASSSRRWGRMNTEAFF

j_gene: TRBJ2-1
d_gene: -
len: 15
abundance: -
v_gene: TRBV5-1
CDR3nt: TGCGCCAGCAGCTTTCAGGGAGGCTCCTACAATGAGCAGTTCTTC
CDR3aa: CASSFQGGSYNEQFF

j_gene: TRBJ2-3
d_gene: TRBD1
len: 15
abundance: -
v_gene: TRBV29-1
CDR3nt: TGCAGCTTCCCGACAGGGGGCGCGGGAGGAGATACGCAGTATTTT
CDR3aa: CSFPTGGAGGDTQYF

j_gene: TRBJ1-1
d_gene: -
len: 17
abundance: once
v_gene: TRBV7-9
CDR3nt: TGTGCCAGCAGCTTCCCGATGGGTTCCCTGAGGGACACTGAAGCTTTCTTT
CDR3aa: CASSFPMGSLRDTEAFF

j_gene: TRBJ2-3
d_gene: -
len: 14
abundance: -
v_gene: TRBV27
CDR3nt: TGTGCCAGCAGTTTTTCCAGGGGCACAGATACGCAGTATTTT
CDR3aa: CASSFSRGTDTQYF

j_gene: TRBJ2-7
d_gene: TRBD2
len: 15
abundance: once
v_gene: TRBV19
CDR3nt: TGTGCCAGTAGTATTACGGGACTAGCGGGAAACGAGCAGTACTTC
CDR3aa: CASSITGLAGNEQYF

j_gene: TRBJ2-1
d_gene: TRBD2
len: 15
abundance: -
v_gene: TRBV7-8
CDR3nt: TGTGCCAGCGGCCCCATGGCGGGGAGGGACAATGAGCAGTTCTTC
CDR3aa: CASGPMAGRDNEQFF